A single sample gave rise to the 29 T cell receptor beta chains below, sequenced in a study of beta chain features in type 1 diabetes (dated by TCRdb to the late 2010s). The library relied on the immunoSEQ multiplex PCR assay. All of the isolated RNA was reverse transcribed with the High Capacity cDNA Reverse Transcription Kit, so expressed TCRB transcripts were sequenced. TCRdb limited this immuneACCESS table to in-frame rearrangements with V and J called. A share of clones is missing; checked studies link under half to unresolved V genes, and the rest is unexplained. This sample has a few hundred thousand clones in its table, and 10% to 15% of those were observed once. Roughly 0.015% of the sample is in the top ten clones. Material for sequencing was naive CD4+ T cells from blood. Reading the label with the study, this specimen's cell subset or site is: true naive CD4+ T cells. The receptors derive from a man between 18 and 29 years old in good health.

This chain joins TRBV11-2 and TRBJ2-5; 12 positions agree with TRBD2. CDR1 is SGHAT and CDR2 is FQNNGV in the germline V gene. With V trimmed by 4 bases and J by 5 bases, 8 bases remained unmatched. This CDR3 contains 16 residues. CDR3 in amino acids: CASSSTLAGGSETQYF. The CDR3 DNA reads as TGTGCCAGCAGCTCCACACTAGCGGGAGGAAGTGAGACCCAGTACTTC.

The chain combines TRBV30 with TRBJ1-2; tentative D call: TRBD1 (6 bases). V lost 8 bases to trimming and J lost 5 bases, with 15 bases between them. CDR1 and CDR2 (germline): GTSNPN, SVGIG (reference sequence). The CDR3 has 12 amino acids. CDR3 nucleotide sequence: TGTGCCGGGTCGGGCAGGGGATATGGCTACACCTTC. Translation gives CAGSGRGYGYTF.

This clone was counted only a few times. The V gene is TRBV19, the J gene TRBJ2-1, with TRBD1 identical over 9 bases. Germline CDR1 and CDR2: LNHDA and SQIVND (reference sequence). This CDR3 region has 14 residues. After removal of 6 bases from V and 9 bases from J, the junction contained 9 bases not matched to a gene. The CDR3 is CASRPDRGSIEQFF. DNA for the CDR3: TGTGCCAGTAGACCGGACAGGGGTTCGATTGAGCAGTTCTTC.

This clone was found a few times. As DNA, the CDR3 is TGTGCCAGCAGTTCCACGCCGGGGGATTCACCCCTCCACTTT. Amino acids: CASSSTPGDSPLHF. The V call is TRBV28, the J call TRBJ1-6; D is perhaps TRBD1 (5 bases). The CDR3 totals 14 residues. Germline CDR1 and CDR2: MDHEN and SYDVKM. Deletions cut 4 bases from V and 8 bases from J, with 12 bases between.

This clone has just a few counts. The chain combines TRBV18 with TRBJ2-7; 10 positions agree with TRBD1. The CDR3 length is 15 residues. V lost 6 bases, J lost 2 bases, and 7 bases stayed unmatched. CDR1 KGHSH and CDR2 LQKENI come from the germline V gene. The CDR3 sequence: CASSSDGTGAYEQYF. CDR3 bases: TGTGCCAGCTCCTCGGATGGGACAGGGGCCTACGAGCAGTACTTC.

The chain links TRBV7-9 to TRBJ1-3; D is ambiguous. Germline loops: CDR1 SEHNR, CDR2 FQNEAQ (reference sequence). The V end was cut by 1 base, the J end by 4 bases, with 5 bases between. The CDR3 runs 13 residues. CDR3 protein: CASSLDAGNTIYF. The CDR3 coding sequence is TGTGCCAGCAGCTTAGATGCGGGAAACACCATATATTTT. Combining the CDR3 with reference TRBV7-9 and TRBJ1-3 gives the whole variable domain DTGVSQNPRHKITKRGQNVTFRCDPISEHNRLYWYRQTLGQGPEFLTYFQNEAQLEKSRLLSDRFSAERPKGSFSTLEIQRTEQGDSAMYLCASSLDAGNTIYFGEGSWLTVV.

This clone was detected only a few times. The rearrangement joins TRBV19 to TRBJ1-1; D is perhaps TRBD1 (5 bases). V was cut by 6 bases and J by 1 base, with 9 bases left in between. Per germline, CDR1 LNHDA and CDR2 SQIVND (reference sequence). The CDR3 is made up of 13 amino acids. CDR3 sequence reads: CASRTTGNTEAFF. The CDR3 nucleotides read TGTGCCAGTAGGACAACAGGGAACACTGAAGCTTTCTTT.

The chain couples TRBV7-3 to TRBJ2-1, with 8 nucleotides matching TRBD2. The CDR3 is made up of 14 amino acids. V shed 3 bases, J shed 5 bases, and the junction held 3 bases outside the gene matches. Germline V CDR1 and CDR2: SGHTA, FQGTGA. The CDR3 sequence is CASSLGLEDNEQFF. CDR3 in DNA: TGTGCCAGCAGCTTGGGACTAGAAGACAATGAGCAGTTCTTC.

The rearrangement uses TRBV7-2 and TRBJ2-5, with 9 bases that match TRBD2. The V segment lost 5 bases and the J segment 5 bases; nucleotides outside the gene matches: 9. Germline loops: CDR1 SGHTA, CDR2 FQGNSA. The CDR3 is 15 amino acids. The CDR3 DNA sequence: TGTGCCAGCAGCCCCCTAGCGGGGAAAGGGGAGACCCAGTACTTC. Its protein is CASSPLAGKGETQYF.

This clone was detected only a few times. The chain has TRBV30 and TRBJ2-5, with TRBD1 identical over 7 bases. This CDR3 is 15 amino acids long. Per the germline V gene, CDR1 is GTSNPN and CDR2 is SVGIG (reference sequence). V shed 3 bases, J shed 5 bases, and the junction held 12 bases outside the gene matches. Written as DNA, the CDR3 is TGTGCCTGGAGCCCCGGACAGGCGTGGGGGGAGACCCAGTACTTC. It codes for CAWSPGQAWGETQYF.

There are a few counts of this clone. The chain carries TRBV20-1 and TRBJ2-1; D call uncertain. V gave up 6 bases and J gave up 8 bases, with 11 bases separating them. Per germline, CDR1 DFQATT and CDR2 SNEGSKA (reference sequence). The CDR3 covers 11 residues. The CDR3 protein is CSARSVDEQFF. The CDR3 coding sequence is TGCAGTGCCCGCTCAGTCGATGAGCAGTTCTTC.

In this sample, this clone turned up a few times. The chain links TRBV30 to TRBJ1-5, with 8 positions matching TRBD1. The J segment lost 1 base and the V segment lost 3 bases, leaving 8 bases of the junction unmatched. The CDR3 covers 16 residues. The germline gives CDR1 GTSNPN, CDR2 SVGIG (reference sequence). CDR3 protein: CAWSFQGARSNQPQHF. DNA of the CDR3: TGTGCCTGGAGCTTCCAGGGGGCGCGGAGCAATCAGCCCCAGCATTTT.

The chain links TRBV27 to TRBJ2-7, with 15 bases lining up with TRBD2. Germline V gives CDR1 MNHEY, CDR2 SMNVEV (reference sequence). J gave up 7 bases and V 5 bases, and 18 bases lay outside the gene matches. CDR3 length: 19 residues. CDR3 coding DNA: TGTGCCAGCAGTCCCAGGACAGCTCCGGGACTAGCGGGAGGTTATGAGCAGTACTTC. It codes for CASSPRTAPGLAGGYEQYF.

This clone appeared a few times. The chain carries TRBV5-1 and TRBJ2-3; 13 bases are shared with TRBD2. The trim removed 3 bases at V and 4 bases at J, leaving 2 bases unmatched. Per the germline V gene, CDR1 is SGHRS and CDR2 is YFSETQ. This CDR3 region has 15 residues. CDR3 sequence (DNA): TGCGCCAGCAGCTGGACTAGCGGGGGTTCAGATACGCAGTATTTT. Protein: CASSWTSGGSDTQYF.

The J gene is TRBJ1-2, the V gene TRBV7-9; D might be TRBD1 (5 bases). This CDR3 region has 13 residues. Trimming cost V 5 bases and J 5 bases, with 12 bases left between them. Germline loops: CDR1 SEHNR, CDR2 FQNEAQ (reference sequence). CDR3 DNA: TGTGCCAGCAGCCTCGGGACTGAGTATGGCTACACCTTC. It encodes CASSLGTEYGYTF.

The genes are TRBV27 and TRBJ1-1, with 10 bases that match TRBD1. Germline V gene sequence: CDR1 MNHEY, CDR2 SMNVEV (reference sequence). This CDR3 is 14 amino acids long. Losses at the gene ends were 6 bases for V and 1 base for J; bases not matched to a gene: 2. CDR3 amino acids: CASSWDRGNTEAFF. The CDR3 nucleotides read TGTGCCAGCAGCTGGGACAGGGGGAACACTGAAGCTTTCTTT.

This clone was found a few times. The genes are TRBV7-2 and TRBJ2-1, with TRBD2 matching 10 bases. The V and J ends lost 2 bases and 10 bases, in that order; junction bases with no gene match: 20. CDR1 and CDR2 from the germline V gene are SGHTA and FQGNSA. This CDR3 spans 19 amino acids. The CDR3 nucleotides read TGTGCCAGCAGCTTATTTCGTGGACGACTAGCGGGCCGGGGAAGGGAGCAGTTCTTC. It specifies CASSLFRGRLAGRGREQFF.

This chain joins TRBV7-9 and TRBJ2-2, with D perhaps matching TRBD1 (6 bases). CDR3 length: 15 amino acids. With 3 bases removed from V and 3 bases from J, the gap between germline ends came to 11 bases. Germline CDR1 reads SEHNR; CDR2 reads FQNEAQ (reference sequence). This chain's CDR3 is CASSFGRGDTGELFF. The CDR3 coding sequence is TGTGCCAGCAGCTTTGGCAGGGGCGACACCGGGGAGCTGTTTTTT.

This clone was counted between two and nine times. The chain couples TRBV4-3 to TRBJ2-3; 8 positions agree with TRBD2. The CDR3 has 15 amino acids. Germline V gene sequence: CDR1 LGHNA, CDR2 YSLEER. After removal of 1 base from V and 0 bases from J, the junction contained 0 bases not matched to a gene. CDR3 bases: TGCGCCAGCAGCCAAGCTAGCGGGAGCACAGATACGCAGTATTTT. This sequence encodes CASSQASGSTDTQYF.

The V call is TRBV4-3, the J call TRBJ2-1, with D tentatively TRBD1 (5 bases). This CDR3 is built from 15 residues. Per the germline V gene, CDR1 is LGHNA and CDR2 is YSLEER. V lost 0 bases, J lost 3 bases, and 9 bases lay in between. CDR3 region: CASSQDQDSYNEQFF. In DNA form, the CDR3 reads TGCGCCAGCAGCCAAGACCAAGACAGCTACAATGAGCAGTTCTTC.

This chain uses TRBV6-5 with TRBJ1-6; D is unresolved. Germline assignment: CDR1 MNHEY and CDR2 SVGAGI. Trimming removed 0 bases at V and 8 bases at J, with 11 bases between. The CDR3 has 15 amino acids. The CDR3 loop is CASSYSWEADSPLHF. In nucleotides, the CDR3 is TGTGCCAGCAGTTACTCATGGGAAGCGGATTCACCCCTCCACTTT.

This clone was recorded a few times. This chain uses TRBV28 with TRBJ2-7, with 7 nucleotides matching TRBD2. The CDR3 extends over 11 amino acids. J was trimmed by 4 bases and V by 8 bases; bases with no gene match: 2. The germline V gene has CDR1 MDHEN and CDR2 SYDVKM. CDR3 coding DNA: TGTGCCAGCGGGGGGGGTTACGAGCAGTACTTC. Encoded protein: CASGGGYEQYF.

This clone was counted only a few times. In DNA form, the CDR3 reads TGTGCCAGCAGCTTACCTTCAGTGTTTGGTCCGGGAGATCACTACGAGCAGTACTTC. Translating gives CASSLPSVFGPGDHYEQYF. The rearrangement uses TRBV13 and TRBJ2-7; D may be TRBD2 (6 bases). V gave up 2 bases and J gave up 3 bases, with 26 bases separating them. The CDR3 contains 19 residues. Germline V gene sequence: CDR1 PRHDT, CDR2 FYEKMQ (reference sequence).

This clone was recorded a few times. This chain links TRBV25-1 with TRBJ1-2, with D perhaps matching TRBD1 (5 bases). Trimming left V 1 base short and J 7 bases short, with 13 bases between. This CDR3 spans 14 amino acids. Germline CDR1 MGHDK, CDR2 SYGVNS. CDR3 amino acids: CASSESPQALGYTF. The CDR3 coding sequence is TGTGCCAGCAGTGAATCGCCACAGGCCCTTGGCTACACCTTC.

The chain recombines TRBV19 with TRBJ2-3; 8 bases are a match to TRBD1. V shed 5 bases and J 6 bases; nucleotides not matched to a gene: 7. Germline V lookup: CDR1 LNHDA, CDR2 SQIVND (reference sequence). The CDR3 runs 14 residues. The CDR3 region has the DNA TGTGCCAGTAGTCCGACAGGGGATTCGGATACGCAGTATTTT. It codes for CASSPTGDSDTQYF.

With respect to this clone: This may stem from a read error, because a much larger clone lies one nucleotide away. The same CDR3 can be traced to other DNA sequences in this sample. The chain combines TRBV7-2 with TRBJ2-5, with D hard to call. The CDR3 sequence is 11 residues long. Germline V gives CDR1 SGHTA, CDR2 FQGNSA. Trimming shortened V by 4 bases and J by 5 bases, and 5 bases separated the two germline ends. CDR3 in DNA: TGTGCCAGCAGCTCCGGGGAGACCCAGTACTTC. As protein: CASSSGETQYF.

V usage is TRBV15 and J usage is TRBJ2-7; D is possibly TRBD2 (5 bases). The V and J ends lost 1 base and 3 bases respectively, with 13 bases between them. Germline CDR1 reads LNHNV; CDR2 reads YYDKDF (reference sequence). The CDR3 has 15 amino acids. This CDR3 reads CATSRASGEGYEQYF. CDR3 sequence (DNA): TGTGCCACCAGCAGAGCGTCCGGGGAAGGCTACGAGCAGTACTTC.

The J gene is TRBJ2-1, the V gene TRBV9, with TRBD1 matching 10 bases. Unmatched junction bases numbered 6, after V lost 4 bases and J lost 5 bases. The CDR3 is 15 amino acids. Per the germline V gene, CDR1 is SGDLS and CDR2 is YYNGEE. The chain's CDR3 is CASSSGTGDHNEQFF. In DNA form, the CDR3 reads TGTGCCAGCAGCTCCGGGACAGGGGACCACAATGAGCAGTTCTTC. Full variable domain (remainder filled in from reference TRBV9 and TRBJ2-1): DSGVTQTPKHLITATGQRVTLRCSPRSGDLSVYWYQQSLDQGLQFLIQYYNGEERAKGNILERFSAQQFPDLHSELNLSSLELGDSALYFCASSSGTGDHNEQFFGPGTRLTVL.

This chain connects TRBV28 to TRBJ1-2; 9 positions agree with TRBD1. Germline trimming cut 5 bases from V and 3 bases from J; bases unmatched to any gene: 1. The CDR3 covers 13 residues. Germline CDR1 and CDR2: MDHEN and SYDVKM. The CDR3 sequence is CASSGQGYYGYTF. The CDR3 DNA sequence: TGTGCCAGCAGTGGACAGGGGTACTATGGCTACACCTTC.